This TCR beta chain was identified in a study of identical twins' blood T cells. This clonotype showed up just a few times. All three twin pairs grew up together with likely shared infections and vaccines. TCR cDNA libraries were made from RNA using a previously described, modified protocol. Each TCR cDNA library carried sample-specific barcodes on both ends. Per the original methods: Each donor had about 90,000 to nearly 550,000 clonotypes. TCRdb called the 5' RACE reads again in MiXCR, with one record for every CDR3 protein. The V and J calls reflect TCRdb's pipeline rather than the authors' work. The sample contains around 380,000 distinct CDR3 sequences, 25% to 35% of which appear only once. After removal of 1 base from V and 3 bases from J, the junction contained 3 bases not matched to a gene. The CDR3 extends over 15 amino acids. The germline gives CDR1 SGHVS, CDR2 FQNEAQ.

This TCR came from a woman aged 18 to 55 in good health. Sequenced: PBMCs. The chain joins TRBV7-8 to TRBJ2-3; 8 nucleotides align to TRBD1. DNA for the CDR3: TGTGCCAGCAGCTTAGTGCAGGGGGCAACAGATACGCAGTATTTT. Translated, it gives CASSLVQGATDTQYF.